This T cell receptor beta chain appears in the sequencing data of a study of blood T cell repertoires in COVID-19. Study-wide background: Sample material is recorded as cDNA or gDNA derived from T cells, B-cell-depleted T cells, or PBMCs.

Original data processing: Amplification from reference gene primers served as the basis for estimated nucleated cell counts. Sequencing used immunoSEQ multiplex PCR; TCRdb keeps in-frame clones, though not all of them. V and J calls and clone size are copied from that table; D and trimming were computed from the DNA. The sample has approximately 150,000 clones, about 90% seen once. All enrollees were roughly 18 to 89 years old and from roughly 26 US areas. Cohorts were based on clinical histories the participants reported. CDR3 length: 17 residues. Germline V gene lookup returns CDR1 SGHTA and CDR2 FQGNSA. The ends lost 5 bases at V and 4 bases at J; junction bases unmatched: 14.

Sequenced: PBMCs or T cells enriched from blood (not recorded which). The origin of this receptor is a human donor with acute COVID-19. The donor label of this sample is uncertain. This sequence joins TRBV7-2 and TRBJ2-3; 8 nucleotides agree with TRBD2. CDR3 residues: CASSTRPGGAAADTQYF. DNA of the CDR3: TGTGCCAGCAGCACTAGGCCCGGGGGGGCCGCGGCAGATACGCAGTATTTT.